A single sample gave rise to the 20 T cell receptor beta chains below, sequenced in a study of T-cell reconstitution after alpha-beta-depleted transplantation in children. Unique molecular identifiers were incorporated into the prepared TCRbeta library. MiXCR, run by TCRdb on the PCR reads, gives a single entry per CDR3 protein. The sample yields fewer than 20,000 distinct CDR3 sequences, approximately 4.9% seen once. The sequencing here drew on PBMCs, taken before TCRalphabeta/CD19-depleted stem cell transplant. These receptors all stem from a boy between 10 and 17 years old with acute lymphoblastic leukemia, due to receive a stem cell transplant.

This clonotype was counted at least ten times. A much more abundant neighbour one base away suggests this may be a read error. This chain uses TRBV4-1 with TRBJ1-4; 8 bases are shared with TRBD1. The CDR3 is made up of 16 amino acids. J was trimmed by 8 bases and V by 4 bases; bases with no gene match: 12. Germline assignment: CDR1 MGHRA and CDR2 YSYEKL. The CDR3 here is CASSLFRQGSSEKLFF. In DNA form, the CDR3 reads TGCGCCAGCAGCCTGTTTAGACAGGGGTCTTCAGAAAAACTGTTTTTT.

This clonotype was observed a few times. The V call is TRBV29-1, the J call TRBJ2-7; D unclear. CDR1 is SQVTM and CDR2 is ANQGSEA in the germline V gene. Trimming removed 4 bases from V and 3 bases from J, with 7 bases in between. The CDR3 covers 11 residues. The CDR3 loop is CSVVTHYEQYF. CDR3 sequence (DNA): TGCAGCGTTGTGACACACTACGAGCAGTACTTC.

This clonotype was found many times. This chain joins TRBV4-1 and TRBJ2-7; TRBD1 aligns across 7 bases. CDR1 and CDR2 (germline): MGHRA, YSYEKL. Trimming at V came to 2 bases and at J to 5 bases, leaving 9 bases not matched to a gene. The CDR3 contains 15 residues. CDR3 nucleotides: TGCGCCAGCAGCCAACTCTGGGACAGACAGGACGAGCAGTACTTC. Residues: CASSQLWDRQDEQYF.

This clonotype was found many times. The chain couples TRBV11-2 to TRBJ2-7; D gene unclear. V lost 0 bases and J 0 bases, leaving 12 bases between the germline ends. Germline assignment: CDR1 SGHAT and CDR2 FQNNGV. The length of the CDR3 is 16 residues. The CDR3 here is CASSLDRIRISYEQYF. In DNA form, the CDR3 reads TGTGCCAGCAGCTTAGATCGTATAAGGATCTCCTACGAGCAGTACTTC.

In this sample, this clonotype turned up many times. The rearrangement links TRBV4-1 to TRBJ1-5; TRBD1 matches at 7 bases. CDR1 is MGHRA, CDR2 YSYEKL, per germline. This CDR3 region has 14 residues. V was pared by 3 bases and J by 7 bases, with 6 bases of the junction left unmatched. DNA of the CDR3: TGCGCCAGCAGCCAGAACAGGGGTTTGCAGCCCCAGCATTTT. The encoded protein is CASSQNRGLQPQHF.

This clonotype was counted ten times or more. V usage is TRBV28 and J usage is TRBJ1-2; 7 nucleotides align to TRBD1. With 10 bases clipped from V and 0 bases from J, the junction kept 5 bases outside the gene matches. Germline V gives CDR1 MDHEN, CDR2 SYDVKM. The CDR3 sequence is 13 residues long. The CDR3 coding sequence is TGTGCCACCACTCAGGGGGCTAACTATGGCTACACCTTC. Its translation: CATTQGANYGYTF.

This clonotype was detected many times. This chain links TRBV2 with TRBJ2-7, with D hard to call. V lost 9 bases, J lost 0 bases, and 12 bases lay in between. Looked up from germline, CDR1 is SNHLY and CDR2 is FYNNEI. The length of the CDR3 is 13 residues. CDR3 nucleotides: TGTGCCAGTACCCTAAGCGACTCCTACGAGCAGTACTTC. This translates into CASTLSDSYEQYF.

This clonotype was detected many times. V usage is TRBV10-1 and J usage is TRBJ2-7, with D perhaps matching TRBD2 (5 bases). CDR1 and CDR2 from the germline V gene are WNHNN and SYGVQD (reference sequence). The CDR3 length is 13 residues. Trimming removed 2 bases from V and 0 bases from J, with 5 bases in between. The CDR3, as DNA: TGCGCCAGCAGTGAGGGGAGCTCCTACGAGCAGTACTTC. Residues: CASSEGSSYEQYF.

Ten or more counts support this clonotype. V is TRBV18 and J is TRBJ2-7, with 10 bases matching TRBD1. The CDR3 loop spans 13 amino acids. V dropped 2 bases and J dropped 7; count of bases not matched to a gene: 2. CDR1 is KGHSH, CDR2 LQKENI, per germline. The CDR3 DNA reads TGTGCCAGCTCACCAGGGGGACAGGGGGAGCAGTACTTC. Translation gives CASSPGGQGEQYF.

This clonotype was seen ten or more times. CDR3 DNA: TGTGCCAGCCGGGGAGGGAGGACCGGGGAGCTGTTTTTT. Translating gives CASRGGRTGELFF. The chain carries TRBV7-2 and TRBJ2-2; 7 nucleotides agree with TRBD2. The CDR3 has 13 residues. The germline gives CDR1 SGHTA, CDR2 FQGNSA. V gave up 8 bases and J gave up 5 bases; unmatched junction bases: 5.

This clonotype was seen many times. The rearrangement uses TRBV28 and TRBJ1-2; D is unresolved. From germline, CDR1 is MDHEN and CDR2 SYDVKM. V gave up 5 bases and J gave up 8 bases, with 18 bases separating them. This CDR3 is built from 14 residues. The CDR3 loop reads CASSPLTGYQGYTF. CDR3 DNA: TGTGCCAGCAGTCCATTGACGGGGTATCAAGGCTACACCTTC.

This clonotype has ten or more counts. The chain carries TRBV29-1 and TRBJ2-3, with a possible D match to TRBD1 (6 bases). The germline V gene has CDR1 SQVTM and CDR2 ANQGSEA. CDR3 length equals 16 residues. Trimming stripped 7 bases from V and 7 bases from J, with 27 bases between. For the CDR3, the DNA is TGCAGCGCCTCCGGGGTTGGGGGCCCTGTCAGAAATACGCAGTATTTT. Encoded protein: CSASGVGGPVRNTQYF.

This clonotype was detected a few times. The chain joins TRBV15 to TRBJ1-2; D possibly corresponds to TRBD1 (6 bases). CDR3 length: 17 residues. The V end was cut by 3 bases, the J end by 0 bases, with 17 bases between. CDR1 is LNHNV and CDR2 is YYDKDF in the germline V gene (reference sequence). CDR3 sequence: CATSSISPGQSNYGYTF. The CDR3 DNA sequence: TGTGCCACCAGCAGCATATCCCCGGGACAATCTAACTATGGCTACACCTTC.

Ten or more counts support this clonotype. V and J are TRBV4-1 and TRBJ2-3; D gene uncertain. This CDR3 contains 13 residues. In germline, CDR1 is MGHRA, CDR2 YSYEKL. V lost 3 bases to trimming and J lost 0 bases, with 4 bases between them. The CDR3 region is CASSHLSTDTQYF. As DNA, the CDR3 is TGCGCCAGCAGCCACCTAAGCACAGATACGCAGTATTTT.

This clonotype was picked up many times. The chain is built from TRBV2 and TRBJ2-1, with D perhaps matching TRBD2 (6 bases). The CDR3 extends over 14 amino acids. CDR1 is SNHLY and CDR2 is FYNNEI in the germline V gene. V lost 6 bases and J 2 bases, leaving 11 bases between the germline ends. The CDR3 bases are TGTGCCAGCAGCTGGCGGGGCACCTACAATGAGCAGTTCTTC. Residues: CASSWRGTYNEQFF.

This clonotype was recorded at least ten times. The rearrangement uses TRBV20-1 and TRBJ2-4; 7 bases agree with TRBD2. The CDR3 covers 12 residues. V lost 4 bases, J lost 5 bases, and 2 bases stayed unmatched. The V gene's germline CDR1 is DFQATT and CDR2 SNEGSKA (reference sequence). Written as DNA, the CDR3 is TGCAGTGCTAATAGCGGGCAAAACATTCAGTACTTC. It translates to CSANSGQNIQYF.

This clonotype was counted at least ten times. The chain is built from TRBV20-1 and TRBJ2-1; 11 bases align to TRBD2. V dropped 5 bases and J dropped 7; count of bases not matched to a gene: 7. The CDR3 loop spans 14 amino acids. Germline V gene data show CDR1 as DFQATT and CDR2 as SNEGSKA (reference sequence). CDR3 DNA sequence: TGCAGTGCTCTTAGCGGGAGGGATCTAAATGAGCAGTTCTTC. This encodes CSALSGRDLNEQFF.

This clonotype appeared many times. The V call is TRBV12-3 or TRBV12-4, the J call TRBJ1-2; no firm D call. V lost 1 base, J lost 0 bases, and 6 bases lay in between. This CDR3 contains 14 residues. The CDR3 region has the DNA TGTGCCAGCAGTTTAGGGGGAACTAACTATGGCTACACCTTC. The encoded protein is CASSLGGTNYGYTF.

This clonotype has a count of ten or more. The chain combines TRBV11-3 with TRBJ2-1; 9 bases match TRBD2. Germline V CDR1 and CDR2: SGHNT, YENEEA. V gave up 5 bases and J gave up 4 bases; unmatched junction bases: 9. The CDR3 consists of 16 residues. This CDR3 reads CASSHQPAGGYNEQFF. The CDR3 DNA reads TGTGCCAGCAGCCATCAGCCAGCGGGGGGATACAATGAGCAGTTCTTC.

By share, this clonotype ranks as medium-sized. The chain has TRBV12-5 and TRBJ1-1; D is undetermined. Trimming pared 1 base from V and 4 bases from J, leaving 7 bases between. This CDR3 is built from 13 residues. Germline V gene sequence: CDR1 LGHNT, CDR2 FRNRAP. Here the CDR3 reads CASGLGPGTEAFF. CDR3 in DNA: TGTGCTAGTGGTTTGGGACCGGGCACTGAAGCTTTCTTT.